The clone carrying this TCR beta chain was recorded many times. Its antigen is unidentified. Per germline, CDR1 SGHVS and CDR2 FNYEAQ. Trimming left V 0 bases short and J 7 bases short, with 10 bases between. CDR3 size: 15 residues. The data were obtained in a study of Graves' ophthalmopathy and Graves' hyperthyroidism. None of the included patients had other autoimmune diseases, uncontrolled infections, pregnancy or lactation, as these led to exclusion. General observations from the study: Blood was where most expanded thyroid clonotypes above 0.001 frequency also turned up.

Amplifying from RNA transcripts, the study obtained TCR beta CDR3 regions. HTBI-primed first-round RT-PCR preceded second-round multiplex PCR. TCRdb reanalysed the multiplex PCR reads using MiXCR and keeps one entry per CDR3 protein. Of about 480,000 distinct CDR3 sequences in the sample, approximately 14% were seen once. The material sequenced was blood. This TCR was recovered from a woman in her thirties with Graves' ophthalmopathy. The chain recombines TRBV7-6 with TRBJ1-6; D call uncertain. CDR3 DNA: TGTGCCAGCAGCTTAGCACCAGGCAGGAATTCACCCCTCCACTTT. This translates into CASSLAPGRNSPLHF.